The following is a TCR beta chain sequence with its context. Its specificity is unknown. The germline gives CDR1 LNHDA, CDR2 SQIVND (reference sequence). CDR3 length equals 18 residues. V lost 3 bases, J lost 0 bases, and 10 bases stayed unmatched. This specimen belongs to a study of T cell repertoires in urothelial bladder cancer. Study overall: Resected lesion stages: three cT0, three cTa, three cT1, three cT2+. General observations from the study: One T-cell clone reached up to roughly 15% of carcinoma infiltrating lymphocytes. Benign specimens had a median approximately 11% infiltrating lymphocyte percentage.

Profiled with immunoSEQ multiplex PCR; TCRdb holds only in-frame clones, not every one. The table lists about 10,000 clones, 50% to 75% of them singletons. The clonotype originates from a human donor with urothelial carcinoma. Input material: tumor-infiltrating cells from bladder cancer. This rearrangement joins TRBV19 to TRBJ1-4; the match to TRBD1 covers 7 bases. CDR3 sequence (DNA): TGTGCCAGTAGTATTAGGGGACAGTTCTTATCAACTAATGAAAAACTGTTTTTT. Translated: CASSIRGQFLSTNEKLFF.